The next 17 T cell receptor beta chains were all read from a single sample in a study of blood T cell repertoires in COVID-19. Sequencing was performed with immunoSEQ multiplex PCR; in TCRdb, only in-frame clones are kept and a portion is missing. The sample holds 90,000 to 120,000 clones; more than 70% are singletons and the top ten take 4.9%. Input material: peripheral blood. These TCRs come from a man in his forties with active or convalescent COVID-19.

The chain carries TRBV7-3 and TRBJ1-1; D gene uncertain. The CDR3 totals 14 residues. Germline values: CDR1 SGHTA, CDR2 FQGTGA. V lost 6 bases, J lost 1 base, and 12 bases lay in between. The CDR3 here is CASSYTNKNTEAFF. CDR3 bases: TGTGCCAGCAGTTACACCAATAAGAACACTGAAGCTTTCTTT. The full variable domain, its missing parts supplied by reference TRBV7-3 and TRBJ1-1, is GAGVSQTPSNKVTEKGKYVELRCDPISGHTALYWYRQSLGQGPEFLIYFQGTGAADDSGLPNDRFFAVRPEGSVSTLKIQRTERGDSAVYLCASSYTNKNTEAFFGQGTRLTVV.

The CDR3 loop reads CASRPSTGGGNTIYF. CDR3 nucleotide sequence: TGTGCCAGCCGACCTTCGACAGGGGGAGGAAACACCATATATTTT. The rearrangement joins TRBV6-6 to TRBJ1-3; 9 bases align to TRBD1. Trimming took 8 bases from V and 4 from J; bases not matched to a gene: 9. The CDR3 totals 15 residues. Germline CDR1 and CDR2: MNHNY and SVGAGI (reference sequence).

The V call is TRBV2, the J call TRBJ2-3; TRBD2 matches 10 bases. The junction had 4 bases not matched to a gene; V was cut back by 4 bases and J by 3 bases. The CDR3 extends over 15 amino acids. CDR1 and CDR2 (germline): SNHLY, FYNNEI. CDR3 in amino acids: CASSGPSGSTDTQYF. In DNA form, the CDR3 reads TGTGCCAGCAGTGGGCCTAGCGGGAGTACAGATACGCAGTATTTT.

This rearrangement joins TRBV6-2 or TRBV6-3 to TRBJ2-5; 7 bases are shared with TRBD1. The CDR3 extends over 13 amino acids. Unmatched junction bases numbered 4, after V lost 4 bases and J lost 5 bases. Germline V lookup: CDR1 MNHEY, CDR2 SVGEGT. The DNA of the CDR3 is TGTGCCAGCAGTTGGGGACAGTTGGAGACCCAGTACTTC. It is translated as CASSWGQLETQYF.

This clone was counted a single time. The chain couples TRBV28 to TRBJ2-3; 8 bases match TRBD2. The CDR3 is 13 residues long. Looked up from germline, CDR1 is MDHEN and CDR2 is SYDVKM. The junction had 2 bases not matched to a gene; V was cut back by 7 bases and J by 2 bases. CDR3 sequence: CASKAGDTDTQYF. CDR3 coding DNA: TGTGCCAGCAAAGCGGGAGACACAGATACGCAGTATTTT.

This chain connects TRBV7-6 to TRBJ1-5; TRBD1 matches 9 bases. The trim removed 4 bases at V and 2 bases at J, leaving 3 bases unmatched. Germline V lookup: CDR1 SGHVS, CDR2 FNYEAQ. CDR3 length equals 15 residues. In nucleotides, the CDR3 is TGTGCCAGCAGCTCGGGACAGGGTGGCAATCAGCCCCAGCATTTT. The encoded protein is CASSSGQGGNQPQHF. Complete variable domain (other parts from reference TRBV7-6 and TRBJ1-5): GAGVSQSPRYKVTKRGQDVALRCDPISGHVSLYWYRQALGQGPEFLTYFNYEAQQDKSGLPNDRFSAERPEGSISTLTIQRTEQRDSAMYRCASSSGQGGNQPQHFGDGTRLSIL.

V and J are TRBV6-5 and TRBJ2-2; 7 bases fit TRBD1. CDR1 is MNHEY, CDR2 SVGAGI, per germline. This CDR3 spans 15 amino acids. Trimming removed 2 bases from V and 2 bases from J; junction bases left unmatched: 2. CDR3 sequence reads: CASSYAGGNTGELFF. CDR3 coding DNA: TGTGCCAGCAGTTACGCAGGGGGAAACACCGGGGAGCTGTTTTTT.

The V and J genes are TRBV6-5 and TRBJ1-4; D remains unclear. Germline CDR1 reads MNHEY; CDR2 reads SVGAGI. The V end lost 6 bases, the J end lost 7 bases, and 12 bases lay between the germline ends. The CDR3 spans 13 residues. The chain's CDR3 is CASSRVGVEKLFF. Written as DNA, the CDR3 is TGTGCCAGCAGCCGCGTCGGGGTTGAAAAACTGTTTTTT.

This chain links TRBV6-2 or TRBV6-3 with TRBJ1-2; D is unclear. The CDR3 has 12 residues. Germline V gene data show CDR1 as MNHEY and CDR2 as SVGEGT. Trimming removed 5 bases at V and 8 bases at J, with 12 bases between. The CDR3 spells CASSGPSGGYTF. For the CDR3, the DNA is TGTGCCAGCAGTGGACCTTCGGGGGGCTACACCTTC.

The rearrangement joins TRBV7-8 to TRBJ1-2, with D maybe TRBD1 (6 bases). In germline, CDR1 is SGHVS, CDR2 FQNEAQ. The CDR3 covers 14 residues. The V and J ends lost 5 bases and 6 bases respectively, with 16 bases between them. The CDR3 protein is CASSPTGGANGYTF. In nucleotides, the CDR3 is TGTGCCAGCAGCCCCACGGGGGGCGCAAATGGCTACACCTTC.

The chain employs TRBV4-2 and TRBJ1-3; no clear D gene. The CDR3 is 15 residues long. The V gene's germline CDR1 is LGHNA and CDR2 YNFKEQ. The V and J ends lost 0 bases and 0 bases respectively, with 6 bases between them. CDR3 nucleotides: TGTGCCAGCAGCCAAGATGGCCGCTCTGGAAACACCATATATTTT. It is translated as CASSQDGRSGNTIYF.

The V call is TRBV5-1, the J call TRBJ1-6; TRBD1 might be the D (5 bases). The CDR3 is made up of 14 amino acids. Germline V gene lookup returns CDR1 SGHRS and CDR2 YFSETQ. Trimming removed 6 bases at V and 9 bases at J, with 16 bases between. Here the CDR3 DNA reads TGCGCCAGCAATTCGGGACTCGGTGGTTCACCCCTCCACTTT. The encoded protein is CASNSGLGGSPLHF.

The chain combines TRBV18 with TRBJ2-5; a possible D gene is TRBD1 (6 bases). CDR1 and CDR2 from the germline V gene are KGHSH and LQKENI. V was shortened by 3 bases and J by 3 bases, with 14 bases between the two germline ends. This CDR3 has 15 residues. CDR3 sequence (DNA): TGTGCCAGCTCACCGGTAGGACAGCTCAAAGAGACCCAGTACTTC. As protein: CASSPVGQLKETQYF. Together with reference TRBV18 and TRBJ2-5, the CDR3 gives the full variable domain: NAGVMQNPRHLVRRRGQEARLRCSPMKGHSHVYWYRQLPEEGLKFMVYLQKENIIDESGMPKERFSAEFPKEGPSILRIQQVVRGDSAAYFCASSPVGQLKETQYFGPGTRLLVL.

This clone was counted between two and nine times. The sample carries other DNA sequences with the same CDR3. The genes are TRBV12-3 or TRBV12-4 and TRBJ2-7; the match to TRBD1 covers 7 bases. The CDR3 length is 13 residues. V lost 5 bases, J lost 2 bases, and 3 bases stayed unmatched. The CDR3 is CASSPGTAYEQYF. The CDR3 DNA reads TGTGCCAGCAGTCCAGGGACAGCCTACGAGCAGTACTTC.

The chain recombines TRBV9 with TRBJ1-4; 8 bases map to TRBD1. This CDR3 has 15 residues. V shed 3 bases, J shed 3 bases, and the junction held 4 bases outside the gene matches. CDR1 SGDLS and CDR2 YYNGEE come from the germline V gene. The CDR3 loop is CASSAWTGSNEKLFF. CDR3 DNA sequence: TGTGCCAGCAGCGCCTGGACAGGGTCTAATGAAAAACTGTTTTTT.

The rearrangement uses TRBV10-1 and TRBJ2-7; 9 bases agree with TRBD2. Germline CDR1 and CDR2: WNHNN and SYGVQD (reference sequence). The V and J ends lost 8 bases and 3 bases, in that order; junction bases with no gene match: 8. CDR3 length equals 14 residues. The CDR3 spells CASCRLAGDYEQYF. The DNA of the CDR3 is TGCGCCAGCTGTCGCTTAGCGGGAGACTACGAGCAGTACTTC.

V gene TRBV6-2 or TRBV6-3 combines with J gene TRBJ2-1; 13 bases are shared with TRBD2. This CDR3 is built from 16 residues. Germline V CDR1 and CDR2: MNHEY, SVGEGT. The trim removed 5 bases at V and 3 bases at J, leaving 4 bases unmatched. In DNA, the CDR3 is TGTGCCAGCAGTAGACTAGCGGGAGGTCTCTACAATGAGCAGTTCTTC. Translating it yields CASSRLAGGLYNEQFF.